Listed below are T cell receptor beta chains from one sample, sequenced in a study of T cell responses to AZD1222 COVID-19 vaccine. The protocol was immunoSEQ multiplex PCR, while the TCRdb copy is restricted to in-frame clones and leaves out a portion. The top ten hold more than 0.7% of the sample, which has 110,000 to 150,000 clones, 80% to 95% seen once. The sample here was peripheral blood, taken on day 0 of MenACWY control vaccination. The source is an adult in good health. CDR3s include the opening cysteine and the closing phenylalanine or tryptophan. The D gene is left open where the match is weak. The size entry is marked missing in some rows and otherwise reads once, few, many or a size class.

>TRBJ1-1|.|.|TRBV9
CASSPPRVGTEAFF
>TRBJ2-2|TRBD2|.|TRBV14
CASSRTPGLAYTGELFF
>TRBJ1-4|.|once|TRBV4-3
CASSLDPFPEKLFF
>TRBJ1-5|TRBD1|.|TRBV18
CASSLSGTASNQPQHF
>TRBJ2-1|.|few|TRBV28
CASRLRLGSGNEQFF
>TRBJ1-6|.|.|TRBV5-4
CASSSAGVDNSPLHF
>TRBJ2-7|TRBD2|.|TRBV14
CASMATSGSYEQYF
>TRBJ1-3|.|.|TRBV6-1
CASSEAAATALGGNTIYF
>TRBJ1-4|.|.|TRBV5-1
CASSLLGSTNEKLFF
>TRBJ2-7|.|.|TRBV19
CASSIAVGPSYEQYF
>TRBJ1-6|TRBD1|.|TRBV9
CASSGTGQMNSPLHF
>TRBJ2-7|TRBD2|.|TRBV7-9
CASSLPGTSNYEQYF